This T cell receptor beta chain was observed in a study of technical replicates of blood from several donors. V lost 4 bases and J 0 bases, leaving 6 bases between the germline ends. The CDR3 loop spans 13 amino acids. Per germline, CDR1 SGHRS and CDR2 YFSETQ. This table comes from immunoSEQ multiplex PCR, and its TCRdb copy is limited to in-frame clones, with some not included. This sample yields tens of thousands of clones, of which about 94% are seen a single time; about 0.25% belongs to the top ten. The rearrangement links TRBV5-1 to TRBJ2-3; D is unresolved. The sample taken for sequencing was T cells isolated from PBMCs. The clonotype originates from a human donor in good health. DNA of the CDR3: TGCGCCAGCAGCCTTCCGAGCACAGATACGCAGTATTTT. This sequence encodes CASSLPSTDTQYF.